This T cell receptor (beta chain) is drawn from a study of T cells in Graves' hyperthyroidism and ophthalmopathy. The study, taken as a whole, reports: Ophthalmopathy was model-predicted a median around 6.7 months pre-onset.

This clonotype was counted at least ten times. Its target is unknown. Amplification targeted TCR beta CDR3 regions from RNA transcripts. A set of HTBI primers served as the primers for a first-round RT-PCR of the TCR CDR3. TCRdb recomputed calls from the multiplex PCR reads with MiXCR, one row per CDR3 protein. The data show around 290,000 distinct CDR3 sequences, approximately 15% seen once. This TCR was sampled from a woman in her sixties with Graves' ophthalmopathy. Sequenced: blood.

CDR3 protein: CASSFRAANTGELFF. The DNA of the CDR3 is TGTGCCAGCAGCTTTCGGGCAGCTAACACCGGGGAGCTGTTTTTT. The V and J genes are TRBV11-3 and TRBJ2-2; D gene ambiguous. V lost 3 bases to trimming and J lost 2 bases, with 10 bases between them. This CDR3 is built from 15 residues. CDR1 is SGHNT, CDR2 YENEEA, per germline.